Listed here are 28 T cell receptor beta chains from one sample, sequenced in a study of T cells in Graves' hyperthyroidism and ophthalmopathy. RNA transcripts gave rise to amplified TCR beta CDR3 regions. A set of HTBI primers served as the primers for a first-round RT-PCR of the TCR CDR3. One entry per CDR3 protein results from TCRdb running MiXCR on the multiplex PCR reads. The table has about 380,000 distinct CDR3 sequences, roughly 20% seen once. The source material was blood. All receptors come from a man in his late teens or twenties with Graves' ophthalmopathy.

The sample holds a few counts of this clonotype. The V call is TRBV4-1, the J call TRBJ1-2, with D hard to call. Trimming took 4 bases from V and 1 from J, leaving 22 bases between them. The CDR3 consists of 18 residues. Germline V gene sequence: CDR1 MGHRA, CDR2 YSYEKL. The CDR3 DNA reads TGCGCCAGCAGCCCATCTAGGGTAGGCCGCCTACGTAACTATGGCTACACCTTC. Encoded protein: CASSPSRVGRLRNYGYTF.

V and J are TRBV3-1 and TRBJ1-1, with a tentative D call TRBD1 (5 bases). Trimming cost V 3 bases and J 4 bases, with 15 bases left between them. CDR1 LGHDT and CDR2 YNNKEL come from the germline V gene (reference sequence). This CDR3 comprises 15 residues. The CDR3 sequence is CASSQGTGQATEAFF. In nucleotides, the CDR3 is TGTGCCAGCAGCCAGGGAACAGGTCAGGCCACTGAAGCTTTCTTT.

This clonotype was found a few times. The V call is TRBV12-3 or TRBV12-4, the J call TRBJ2-1, with 11 bases fitting TRBD2. Trimming took 6 bases from V and 12 from J; bases not matched to a gene: 13. This CDR3 is 15 amino acids long. This chain's CDR3 is CASRVAGGQVSSQFF. The CDR3 DNA reads as TGTGCCAGCAGGGTAGCGGGGGGGCAGGTTTCGTCGCAGTTCTTC.

There are a few counts of this clonotype. The chain employs TRBV20-1 and TRBJ1-2, with 7 bases lining up with TRBD1. Germline V gene data show CDR1 as DFQATT and CDR2 as SNEGSKA (reference sequence). The V segment lost 6 bases and the J segment 3 bases; nucleotides outside the gene matches: 4. The CDR3 spans 12 residues. CDR3 bases: TGCAGTGCCCGGGACAGAGACTATGGCTACACCTTC. This gives the protein CSARDRDYGYTF.

The CDR3 loop reads CSVPIQGERSYTF. The CDR3 DNA sequence: TGCAGCGTCCCCATACAGGGGGAACGTAGCTACACCTTC. The gene calls are TRBV29-1 and TRBJ1-2; 8 bases line up with TRBD1. Germline V CDR1 and CDR2: SQVTM, ANQGSEA. CDR3 size: 13 residues. J gave up 9 bases and V 6 bases, and 12 bases lay outside the gene matches.

This clonotype has a count of ten or more. The V and J genes are TRBV3-1 and TRBJ1-2; the D is unclear. The V gene's germline CDR1 is LGHDT and CDR2 YNNKEL (reference sequence). Trimming left V 1 base short and J 6 bases short, with 6 bases between. This CDR3 spans 12 amino acids. The CDR3 nucleotides read TGTGCCAGCAGCCAAGGGATCAATGGCTACACCTTC. Encoded protein: CASSQGINGYTF.

This clonotype has more than one count but fewer than ten. J is TRBJ2-1 and V is TRBV15, with D unclear. Trimming took 0 bases from V and 8 from J, leaving 11 bases between them. The germline V gene has CDR1 LNHNV and CDR2 YYDKDF (reference sequence). The CDR3 length is 14 residues. CDR3 loop: CATSREGRGDEQFF. CDR3 nucleotides: TGTGCCACCAGCAGAGAAGGTCGCGGCGATGAGCAGTTCTTC.

This clonotype has ten or more counts. The rearrangement uses TRBV5-8 and TRBJ1-5; D ambiguous. In germline, CDR1 is SGHTS, CDR2 YDEGEE. CDR3 length equals 11 residues. The germline V and J ends were trimmed by 7 bases and 10 bases, with 12 bases remaining between them. The CDR3 here is CASSPVGPQHF. The CDR3 region has the DNA TGTGCCAGCTCCCCGGTAGGCCCCCAGCATTTT.

The rearrangement joins TRBV6-1 to TRBJ2-2; 12 bases match TRBD2. CDR3 length equals 16 residues. Germline CDR1 MNHNS, CDR2 SASEGT. V shed 5 bases and J 4 bases; nucleotides not matched to a gene: 5. The CDR3 DNA sequence: TGTGCCAGCAGTAAAACTAGCGGGGGGTTCACCGGGGAGCTGTTTTTT. The encoded protein is CASSKTSGGFTGELFF.

This clonotype has ten or more counts. This chain joins TRBV5-6 and TRBJ1-1; D may be TRBD1 (6 bases). The CDR3 is 14 amino acids. V shed 3 bases and J shed 0 bases, with 9 bases lying between them. The germline CDR1 and CDR2 sequences are SGHDT and YYEEEE. CDR3: CASSYGTLNTEAFF. The CDR3 nucleotides are TGTGCCAGCAGCTACGGGACACTGAACACTGAAGCTTTCTTT.

The J gene is TRBJ2-5, the V gene TRBV7-9; 16 bases line up with TRBD2. The CDR3 consists of 19 residues. The germline gives CDR1 SEHNR, CDR2 FQNEAQ (reference sequence). The V segment lost 5 bases and the J segment 3 bases; nucleotides outside the gene matches: 12. As DNA, the CDR3 is TGTGCCAGCAGCGAAACCGGGACTAGCGGGGGGGCCGCGAAAGAGACCCAGTACTTC. This gives the protein CASSETGTSGGAAKETQYF. Using reference TRBV7-9 and TRBJ2-5 for the parts outside the CDR3, the full variable domain is DTGVSQNPRHKITKRGQNVTFRCDPISEHNRLYWYRQTLGQGPEFLTYFQNEAQLEKSRLLSDRFSAERPKGSFSTLEIQRTEQGDSAMYLCASSETGTSGGAAKETQYFGPGTRLLVL.

This clonotype was detected a few times. The chain is built from TRBV3-1 and TRBJ2-3; 8 bases match TRBD1. The CDR3 consists of 14 residues. With 4 bases clipped from V and 5 bases from J, the junction kept 5 bases outside the gene matches. Germline V gene sequence: CDR1 LGHDT, CDR2 YNNKEL (reference sequence). CDR3 nucleotide sequence: TGTGCCAGCAGCCGCAGACAGGGGCAAGATACGCAGTATTTT. This sequence encodes CASSRRQGQDTQYF.

This clonotype was counted many times. The rearrangement links TRBV12-3 or TRBV12-4 to TRBJ1-1; perhaps TRBD1 as D (6 bases). The V gene lost 5 bases and the J gene lost 4 bases, with 11 bases spanning the gap. The CDR3 is made up of 13 amino acids. The chain's CDR3 is CASSLGQSTEAFF. As DNA, the CDR3 is TGTGCCAGCAGTCTAGGACAGAGCACTGAAGCTTTCTTT.

This clonotype has only a few counts. The CDR3 nucleotides read TGCAGTGCTAGAGATTCCCCTCAAGATGGGTTCTTC. Its protein product is CSARDSPQDGFF. J is TRBJ2-1 and V is TRBV20-1; D call uncertain. The V gene's germline CDR1 is DFQATT and CDR2 SNEGSKA (reference sequence). The CDR3 consists of 12 residues. Trimming took 0 bases from V and 15 from J, leaving 15 bases between them.

This clonotype was recorded many times. The chain employs TRBV5-1 and TRBJ1-2; TRBD1 is a possible D gene (5 bases). Per germline, CDR1 SGHRS and CDR2 YFSETQ. The CDR3 loop spans 14 amino acids. V was trimmed by 5 bases and J by 4 bases, leaving 15 bases between them. CDR3 DNA sequence: TGCGCCAGCAGAGCTACAGCGGGGGGCTATGGCTACACCTTC. Amino acid sequence: CASRATAGGYGYTF.

This clonotype was counted many times. J is TRBJ1-5 and V is TRBV3-1; tentative D call: TRBD1 (5 bases). Trimming left V 1 base short and J 3 bases short, with 13 bases between. CDR1 is LGHDT and CDR2 is YNNKEL in the germline V gene (reference sequence). This CDR3 is built from 16 residues. CDR3 bases: TGTGCCAGCAGCCAAGGTCGCGACAGTTACAATCAGCCCCAGCATTTT. It is translated as CASSQGRDSYNQPQHF. Supplemented by reference TRBV3-1 and TRBJ1-5, the full variable domain reads DTAVSQTPKYLVTQMGNDKSIKCEQNLGHDTMYWYKQDSKKFLKIMFSYNNKELIINETVPNRFSPKSPDKAHLNLHINSLELGDSAVYFCASSQGRDSYNQPQHFGDGTRLSIL.

This clonotype was seen at least ten times. The genes are TRBV2 and TRBJ2-1; a weak D match, TRBD1 (6 bases). V dropped 9 bases and J dropped 4 bases, with 16 bases sitting between them. From germline, CDR1 is SNHLY and CDR2 FYNNEI. This CDR3 is 14 amino acids long. CDR3 protein: CASEGARGYNEQFF. The CDR3 DNA sequence: TGTGCCAGTGAGGGTGCAAGGGGGTACAATGAGCAGTTCTTC.

This clonotype appeared many times. The rearrangement joins TRBV3-1 to TRBJ2-5, with 7 bases that match TRBD2. The CDR3 runs to 14 residues. Trimming at V came to 4 bases and at J to 1 base, leaving 3 bases not matched to a gene. Germline loops: CDR1 LGHDT, CDR2 YNNKEL (reference sequence). The CDR3 DNA sequence: TGTGCCAGCAGCCCCCCGGGGGGCCAAGAGACCCAGTACTTC. It specifies CASSPPGGQETQYF.

This chain uses TRBV12-3 or TRBV12-4 with TRBJ2-2, with 9 bases aligning to TRBD2. V was pared by 6 bases and J by 1 base, with 3 bases of the junction left unmatched. The CDR3 sequence is 15 residues long. The CDR3 reads CASSVTSGNTGELFF. CDR3 sequence (DNA): TGTGCCAGCAGCGTGACTAGCGGGAACACCGGGGAGCTGTTTTTT.

This clonotype was seen only once. The chain is built from TRBV11-2 and TRBJ2-5; D assignment may be TRBD1 or TRBD2 (5 bases each). The CDR3 is 14 amino acids. The V and J ends lost 5 bases and 0 bases respectively, with 10 bases between them. The V gene's germline CDR1 is SGHAT and CDR2 FQNNGV. The CDR3 protein is CASSIGTDQETQYF. CDR3 nucleotides: TGTGCCAGCAGCATCGGGACGGACCAAGAGACCCAGTACTTC.

This clonotype was seen many times. The gene calls are TRBV5-6 and TRBJ2-5; 12 bases are shared with TRBD2. The ends lost 4 bases at V and 5 bases at J; junction bases unmatched: 6. CDR3 size: 15 residues. CDR1 and CDR2 from the germline V gene are SGHDT and YYEEEE. In DNA form, the CDR3 reads TGTGCCAGCAGCACTACTAGCGGGGGGCGGGAGACCCAGTACTTC. As protein: CASSTTSGGRETQYF.

This clonotype has a count of ten or more. The CDR3 sequence: CASSLRSSSNEQFF. The CDR3 nucleotides read TGTGCCAGCAGCTTACGGTCTAGCTCCAATGAGCAGTTCTTC. V usage is TRBV7-3 and J usage is TRBJ2-1, with D perhaps matching TRBD2 (5 bases). The CDR3 has 14 residues. V lost 2 bases and J lost 6, with 11 bases in between. Looked up from germline, CDR1 is SGHTA and CDR2 is FQGTGA. The full variable domain, in which reference TRBV7-3 and TRBJ2-1 provide the parts outside the CDR3, is GAGVSQTPSNKVTEKGKYVELRCDPISGHTALYWYRQSLGQGPEFLIYFQGTGAADDSGLPNDRFFAVRPEGSVSTLKIQRTERGDSAVYLCASSLRSSSNEQFFGPGTRLTVL.

This clonotype was recorded many times. The gene calls are TRBV7-9 and TRBJ2-1, with 14 nucleotides matching TRBD2. Trimming cost V 6 bases and J 9 bases; bases outside gene matches: 7. Per germline, CDR1 SEHNR and CDR2 FQNEAQ (reference sequence). CDR3 length: 15 amino acids. The CDR3 region has the DNA TGTGCCAGCAGTCGAGGGACTAGCGGGGGACTTGAGCAGTTCTTC. It encodes CASSRGTSGGLEQFF.

The chain joins TRBV9 to TRBJ1-1; no clear D gene. Germline V gene data show CDR1 as SGDLS and CDR2 as YYNGEE. This CDR3 contains 14 residues. Trimming took 4 bases from V and 7 from J, leaving 17 bases between them. The chain's CDR3 is CASSLTPTAFEAFF. The CDR3 nucleotides read TGTGCCAGCAGCCTTACGCCCACAGCCTTTGAAGCTTTCTTT.

The CDR3 DNA is TGTGCCAGCAGACCTCGGGACGGAAATCAGCCCCAGCATTTT. This gives the protein CASRPRDGNQPQHF. V and J are TRBV28 and TRBJ1-5; D is possibly TRBD1 (5 bases). In germline, CDR1 is MDHEN, CDR2 SYDVKM. CDR3 size: 14 residues. V was shortened by 6 bases and J by 4 bases, with 13 bases between the two germline ends.

This clonotype appeared many times. Germline and junction disagree at one end, which may indicate a read error. V usage is TRBV5-1 and J usage is TRBJ2-6, with D unresolved. CDR1 and CDR2 from the germline V gene are SGHRS and YFSETQ. CDR3 length equals 13 residues. For the CDR3, the DNA is TGTGCCAGCAGTTTGTCGGGGGCCAACGTCCTGACTTTC. As protein: CASSLSGANVLTF.

This clonotype came up many times. The chain has TRBV2 and TRBJ1-5; the match to TRBD1 covers 7 bases. Germline CDR1 SNHLY, CDR2 FYNNEI. This CDR3 region has 15 residues. V gave up 2 bases and J gave up 5 bases; unmatched junction bases: 6. The CDR3 loop reads CASSELGTEDQPQHF. CDR3 sequence (DNA): TGTGCCAGCAGTGAATTAGGGACAGAGGATCAGCCCCAGCATTTT.

The chain has TRBV20-1 and TRBJ2-3, with 11 bases matching TRBD2. Germline V gives CDR1 DFQATT, CDR2 SNEGSKA (reference sequence). The CDR3 runs 16 residues. V dropped 0 bases and J dropped 2; count of bases not matched to a gene: 4. The CDR3 is CSARDKGLAVTDTQYF. As DNA, the CDR3 is TGCAGTGCTAGAGATAAGGGACTAGCGGTCACAGATACGCAGTATTTT.